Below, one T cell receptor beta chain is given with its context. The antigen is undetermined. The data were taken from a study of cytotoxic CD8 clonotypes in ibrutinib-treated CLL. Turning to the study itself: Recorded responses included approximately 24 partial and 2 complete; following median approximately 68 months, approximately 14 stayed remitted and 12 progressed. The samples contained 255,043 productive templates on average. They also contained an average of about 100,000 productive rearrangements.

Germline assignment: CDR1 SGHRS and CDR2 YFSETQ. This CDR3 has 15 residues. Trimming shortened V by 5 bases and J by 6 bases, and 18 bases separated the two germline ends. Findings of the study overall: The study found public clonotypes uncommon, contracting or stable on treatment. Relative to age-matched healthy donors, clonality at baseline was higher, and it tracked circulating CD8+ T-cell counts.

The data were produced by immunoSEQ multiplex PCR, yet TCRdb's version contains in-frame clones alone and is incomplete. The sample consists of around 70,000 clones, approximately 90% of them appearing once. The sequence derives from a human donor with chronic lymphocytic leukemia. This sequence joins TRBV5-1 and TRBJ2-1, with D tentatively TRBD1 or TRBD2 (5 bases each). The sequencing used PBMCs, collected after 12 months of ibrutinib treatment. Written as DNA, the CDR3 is TGCGCCAGCAGTTCGACCGGGACCTACTCCAATGAGCAGTTCTTC. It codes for CASSSTGTYSNEQFF.